The 5 T cell receptor beta chains below were found in one sample sequenced in a study of beta chain features in type 1 diabetes. TCRB transcripts that were expressed got sequenced, as all of the isolated RNA had been reverse transcribed. Sequencing was performed with immunoSEQ multiplex PCR; in TCRdb, only in-frame clones are kept and a portion is missing. The data hold around 500,000 clones, with 30% observed a single time. The source material was naive CD4+ T cells from blood. These receptors were taken from a man aged 18 to 30 in good health.

This chain joins TRBV4-1 and TRBJ2-5; a weak D match, TRBD1 (6 bases). The CDR3 extends over 16 amino acids. V was trimmed by 0 bases and J by 4 bases, leaving 15 bases between them. Per germline, CDR1 MGHRA and CDR2 YSYEKL. The CDR3 DNA reads TGCGCCAGCAGCCAAGATGAGGGGGAGAGGGGAGAGACCCAGTACTTC. Protein product: CASSQDEGERGETQYF.

This clone has just a few counts. The rearrangement uses TRBV2 and TRBJ1-5; no definite D call. CDR3 length equals 13 residues. Looked up from germline, CDR1 is SNHLY and CDR2 is FYNNEI. Trimming pared 5 bases from V and 10 bases from J, leaving 15 bases between. In nucleotides, the CDR3 is TGTGCCAGCAGTAAAACAAGGGAGGGTCCCCAGCATTTT. It codes for CASSKTREGPQHF.

This clone was counted only a few times. This chain links TRBV5-1 with TRBJ2-1; 9 bases agree with TRBD2. Germline CDR1 reads SGHRS; CDR2 reads YFSETQ. The CDR3 has 16 amino acids. The junction had 3 bases not matched to a gene; V was cut back by 0 bases and J by 2 bases. DNA for the CDR3: TGCGCCAGCAGCTTGGGACTAGCGGCCACCTACAATGAGCAGTTCTTC. It translates to CASSLGLAATYNEQFF.

The chain carries TRBV21-1 and TRBJ2-7; the DNA was not compared with TRBD2, the D call given in the table. TRBV21-1 is a recognized pseudogene. The CDR3 is 17 amino acids. The CDR3 sequence: CASLTSNGLAGVYEQYF. CDR3 DNA: TGTGCCAGCTTAACGAGCAACGGACTAGCGGGAGTCTACGAGCAGTACTTC.

This clone was picked up one time. The chain couples TRBV30 to TRBJ1-2, with 7 nucleotides matching TRBD1. This CDR3 has 13 amino acids. V shed 6 bases, J shed 7 bases, and the junction held 11 bases outside the gene matches. The germline CDR1 and CDR2 sequences are GTSNPN and SVGIG (reference sequence). The CDR3 DNA is TGTGCCTGTCCGGACAGGAGTGAACTTGGCTACACCTTC. Translating it yields CACPDRSELGYTF.